This T cell receptor beta chain was documented in a study of CD4 T cells in relation to SARS-CoV-2 and coronaviruses. The unexposed donors gave CD4+ T cells in about 2010-2019, prior to COVID-19. CD4+ T cells were isolated from the cells after roughly 11 days of culture. Unexposed-donor CD4+ T cells were probed with SARS-CoV-2 S/N and four cold-coronavirus spikes, cells permitting. The V end lost 5 bases, the J end lost 5 bases, and 19 bases lay between the germline ends. The CDR3 is 15 residues long. From germline, CDR1 is LNHDA and CDR2 SQIVND (reference sequence). About this clone itself: The target antigen is unknown.

The assay was immunoSEQ multiplex PCR, and TCRdb's table has in-frame clones only and misses some. This sample has 20,000 or so clones, with roughly 78% found just once. The TCR sequence derives from a human donor in good health. Sequencing used CD4+ T cells from PBMCs, cultured in vitro. The chain links TRBV19 to TRBJ2-7; the D call may be TRBD1 or TRBD2 (6 bases each). The CDR3 reads CASSFLGGMSDEQYF. As DNA, the CDR3 is TGTGCCAGTAGTTTCTTAGGGGGGATGAGCGACGAGCAGTACTTC.